The clone carrying this TCR beta chain was picked up one time. Mismatch with germline at one junction end may stem from a read error. This entry is derived from a study of T cells in Graves' hyperthyroidism and ophthalmopathy. Amplified TCR beta CDR3 regions derived from RNA transcripts. TCR CDR3 regions were first amplified by RT-PCR with HTBI primers. TCRdb used MiXCR to reprocess the multiplex PCR reads, holding one entry per CDR3 protein. The table records over 700,000 distinct CDR3 sequences, approximately 40% of them present only once. Germline V gene lookup returns CDR1 PRHDT and CDR2 FYEKMQ (reference sequence). The CDR3 is 14 residues long. Diagnoses were established using clinical symptoms, serum thyroxine and TRAb, thyroid ultrasound and orbital computed tomography. PBMCs were collected from a 10 ml volume of fresh peripheral blood.

The sequence derives from a man aged 18 to 29 with Graves' hyperthyroidism. The sample was blood. V and J are TRBV13 and TRBJ1-1; D possibly corresponds to TRBD1 (6 bases). CDR3: CASSLDGGDTEACF. The CDR3 DNA sequence: TGTGCCAGCAGCTTAGATGGGGGGGACACTGAAGCTTGCTTT.